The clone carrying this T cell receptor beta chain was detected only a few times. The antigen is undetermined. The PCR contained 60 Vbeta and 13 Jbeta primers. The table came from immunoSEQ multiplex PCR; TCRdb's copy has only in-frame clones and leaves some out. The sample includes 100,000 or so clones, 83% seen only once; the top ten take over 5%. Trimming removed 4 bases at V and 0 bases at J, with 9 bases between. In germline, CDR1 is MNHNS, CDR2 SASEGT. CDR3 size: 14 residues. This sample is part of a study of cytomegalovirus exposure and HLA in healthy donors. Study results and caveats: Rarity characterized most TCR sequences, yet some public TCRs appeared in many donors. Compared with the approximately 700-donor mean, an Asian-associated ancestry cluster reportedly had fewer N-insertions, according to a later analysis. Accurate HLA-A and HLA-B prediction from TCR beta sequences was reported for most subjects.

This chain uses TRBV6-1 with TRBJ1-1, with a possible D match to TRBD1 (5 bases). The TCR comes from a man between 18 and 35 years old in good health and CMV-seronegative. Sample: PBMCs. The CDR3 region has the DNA TGTGCCAGCAGTGGCGGACAAATGAACACTGAAGCTTTCTTT. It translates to CASSGGQMNTEAFF.